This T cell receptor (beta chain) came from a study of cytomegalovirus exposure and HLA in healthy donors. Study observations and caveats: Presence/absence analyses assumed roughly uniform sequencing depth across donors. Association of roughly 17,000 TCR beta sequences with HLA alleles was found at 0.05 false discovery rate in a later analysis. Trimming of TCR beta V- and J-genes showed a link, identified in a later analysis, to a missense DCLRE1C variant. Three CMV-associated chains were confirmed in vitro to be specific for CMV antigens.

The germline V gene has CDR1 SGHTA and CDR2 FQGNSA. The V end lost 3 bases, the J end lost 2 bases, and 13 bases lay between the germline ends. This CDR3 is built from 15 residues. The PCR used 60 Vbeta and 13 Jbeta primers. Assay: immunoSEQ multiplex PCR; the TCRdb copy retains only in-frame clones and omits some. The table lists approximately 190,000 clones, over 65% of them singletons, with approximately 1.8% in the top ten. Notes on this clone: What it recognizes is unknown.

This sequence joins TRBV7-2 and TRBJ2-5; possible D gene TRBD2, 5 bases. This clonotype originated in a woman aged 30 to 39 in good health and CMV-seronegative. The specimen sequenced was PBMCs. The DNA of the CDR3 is TGTGCCAGCAGCTTTGTTCTAGCTGAACAAGAGACCCAGTACTTC. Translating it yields CASSFVLAEQETQYF.